The next 32 T cell receptor beta chains were all read from a single sample in a study of human T cells and chemical hapten exposure. One entry per CDR3 protein results from TCRdb running MiXCR on the RACE reads. Seen here are some 200,000 distinct CDR3 sequences, almost 30% observed once, and the top ten hold roughly 3%. Time point described: pre-sensitization, week 0. Treatment noted: therapeutic diphenylcyclopropenone sensitization with weekly scalp DPC. The specimen was whole blood, collected in connection with sensitization to the hapten diphenylcyclopropenone (DPC). These receptor sequences come from a woman aged 25 to 39 with alopecia areata. Some clones in this sample may be carry-over from other donors' samples.

This clonotype was counted a few times. The rearrangement links TRBV10-3 to TRBJ1-2; D not certain. The CDR3 is made up of 13 amino acids. The germline V gene encodes CDR1 ENHRY and CDR2 SYGVKD. Between the trimmed V and J ends, which lost 0 bases and 4 bases, there was a span of 6 bases. The CDR3 DNA follows: TGTGCCATCAGTGAGTCGGGGATCTATGGCTACACCTTC. This translates into CAISESGIYGYTF.

This clonotype has a count of ten or more. This chain connects TRBV7-2 to TRBJ2-1, with 7 bases identical to TRBD1. Germline CDR1 is SGHTA and CDR2 is FQGNSA. The trim removed 5 bases at V and 6 bases at J, leaving 4 bases unmatched. The CDR3 sequence is 13 residues long. Here the CDR3 DNA reads TGTGCCAGCAGCCCGGGGACAGCCAATGAGCAGTTCTTC. The encoded protein is CASSPGTANEQFF. The whole variable domain, remainder taken from reference TRBV7-2 and TRBJ2-1, is GAGVSQSPSNKVTEKGKDVELRCDPISGHTALYWYRQSLGQGLEFLIYFQGNSAPDKSGLPSDRFSAERTGGSVSTLTIQRTQQEDSAVYLCASSPGTANEQFFGPGTRLTVL.

The rearrangement uses TRBV20-1 and TRBJ2-3; TRBD1 is a possible D gene (5 bases). V lost 0 bases and J lost 4, with 11 bases in between. This CDR3 has 14 residues. Germline V gives CDR1 DFQATT, CDR2 SNEGSKA (reference sequence). CDR3 DNA: TGCAGTGCTAGAGACCAGGGAAAGGCAGATACGCAGTATTTT. Translating gives CSARDQGKADTQYF.

This clonotype came up many times. V gene TRBV9 combines with J gene TRBJ1-1; D gene uncertain. CDR1 SGDLS and CDR2 YYNGEE come from the germline V gene. Trimming cost V 3 bases and J 5 bases, with 11 bases left between them. CDR3 length: 13 residues. The CDR3 region is CASSAGSATEAFF. The CDR3 DNA reads as TGTGCCAGCAGCGCCGGATCAGCTACTGAAGCTTTCTTT.

V usage is TRBV10-3 and J usage is TRBJ2-5; the D gene is possibly TRBD1 (6 bases). Germline V gene sequence: CDR1 ENHRY, CDR2 SYGVKD. CDR3 length: 15 residues. The V and J ends lost 0 bases and 6 bases respectively, with 14 bases between them. Here the CDR3 reads CAISESLDRYKTQYF. DNA for the CDR3: TGTGCCATCAGTGAGTCTCTCGACAGGTACAAGACCCAGTACTTC.

The genes are TRBV5-1 and TRBJ2-1; D possibly corresponds to TRBD1 (6 bases). CDR3 length: 15 amino acids. The V gene's germline CDR1 is SGHRS and CDR2 YFSETQ. V lost 2 bases to trimming and J lost 7 bases, with 16 bases between them. The CDR3 nucleotides read TGCGCCAGCAGCTTCGTGGGGGCGCTAAGGAATGAGCAGTTCTTC. This codes for CASSFVGALRNEQFF.

Only a few counts were recorded for this clonotype. CDR3 region: CASSLYIGGYTF. CDR3 in DNA: TGTGCCAGCAGTCTATATATCGGGGGCTACACCTTC. This chain connects TRBV28 to TRBJ1-2; no clear D. Germline CDR1 and CDR2: MDHEN and SYDVKM. This CDR3 has 12 amino acids. Trimming left V 5 bases short and J 8 bases short, with 12 bases between.

The chain has TRBV29-1 and TRBJ2-1, with D maybe TRBD2 (6 bases). Trimming shortened V by 4 bases and J by 0 bases, and 10 bases separated the two germline ends. Germline V gene data show CDR1 as SQVTM and CDR2 as ANQGSEA. This CDR3 spans 14 amino acids. The CDR3 DNA sequence: TGCAGCGTTGTTGCCGGGAGCTCCTACAATGAGCAGTTCTTC. Its translation: CSVVAGSSYNEQFF.

J is TRBJ2-1 and V is TRBV20-1; 7 nucleotides match TRBD2. V shed 5 bases, J shed 4 bases, and the junction held 8 bases outside the gene matches. From germline, CDR1 is DFQATT and CDR2 SNEGSKA (reference sequence). This CDR3 is 14 amino acids long. The CDR3 here is CSAPRGSTYNEQFF. In nucleotides, the CDR3 is TGCAGTGCTCCCCGCGGGAGTACGTACAATGAGCAGTTCTTC.

The V gene is TRBV20-1, the J gene TRBJ1-2, with TRBD1 as a possible D gene (6 bases). Germline lookup yields CDR1 DFQATT and CDR2 SNEGSKA (reference sequence). The CDR3 sequence is 13 residues long. V was trimmed by 3 bases and J by 8 bases, leaving 16 bases between them. CDR3 coding DNA: TGCAGTGCTAGGCAAAACAGGGAAGAAGGCTACACCTTC. Translating it yields CSARQNREEGYTF.

The chain's CDR3 is CASALATGTNTGELFF. The CDR3 DNA is TGTGCCAGCGCATTGGCGACAGGGACGAACACCGGGGAGCTGTTTTTT. The chain employs TRBV28 and TRBJ2-2; 7 positions match TRBD1. The length of the CDR3 is 16 residues. CDR1 is MDHEN and CDR2 is SYDVKM in the germline V gene. J lost 0 bases, V lost 8 bases, and 9 bases had no gene match.

This rearrangement joins TRBV3-1 to TRBJ1-1; D is unclear. V was pared by 1 base and J by 11 bases, with 14 bases between. The CDR3 runs 13 residues. Per germline, CDR1 LGHDT and CDR2 YNNKEL (reference sequence). The CDR3 loop is CASSQARRVGAFF. The CDR3 DNA sequence: TGTGCCAGCAGCCAAGCCCGACGGGTGGGCGCTTTCTTT.

The rearrangement uses TRBV19 and TRBJ2-5, with D perhaps matching TRBD1 (6 bases). This CDR3 has 13 residues. The germline V gene has CDR1 LNHDA and CDR2 SQIVND (reference sequence). Deletions cut 5 bases from V and 0 bases from J, with 7 bases between. The CDR3 coding sequence is TGTGCCAGTAGTGGGACATACCAAGAGACCCAGTACTTC. Translated, it gives CASSGTYQETQYF.

In its sample, this clonotype was seen a few times. The CDR3 DNA is TGTGCCACCCAGCGGGAGCGGCGAGAGACCCAGTACTTC. Translating gives CATQRERRETQYF. The chain joins TRBV7-8 to TRBJ2-5, with 8 bases matching TRBD2. V was clipped by 10 bases and J by 4 bases; unmatched bases: 8. The germline V gene encodes CDR1 SGHVS and CDR2 FQNEAQ. CDR3 length: 13 amino acids.

The table lists this clonotype with a few counts. This chain uses TRBV7-2 with TRBJ1-4; D may be TRBD1 (6 bases). This CDR3 spans 11 amino acids. Deletions cut 5 bases from V and 15 bases from J, with 13 bases between. Germline V gene sequence: CDR1 SGHTA, CDR2 FQGNSA. This chain's CDR3 is CASSEGGRVFF. The CDR3 nucleotides read TGTGCCAGCAGCGAGGGGGGTAGGGTGTTTTTT.

This clonotype was observed a handful of times. The gene calls are TRBV28 and TRBJ2-5, with TRBD1 identical over 7 bases. CDR3 length: 16 residues. V was pared by 3 bases and J by 0 bases, with 7 bases of the junction left unmatched. In germline, CDR1 is MDHEN, CDR2 SYDVKM. In DNA, the CDR3 is TGTGCCAGCAGTTTCTTTTGGGACAGCAACCAAGAGACCCAGTACTTC. Translated: CASSFFWDSNQETQYF. The full variable domain, in which reference TRBV28 and TRBJ2-5 provide the parts outside the CDR3, is DVKVTQSSRYLVKRTGEKVFLECVQDMDHENMFWYRQDPGLGLRLIYFSYDVKMKEKGDIPEGYSVSREKKERFSLILESASTNQTSMYLCASSFFWDSNQETQYFGPGTRLLVL.

This clonotype was counted a few times. The rearrangement links TRBV2 to TRBJ2-4; TRBD1 agrees at 7 bases. The CDR3 totals 15 residues. The germline gives CDR1 SNHLY, CDR2 FYNNEI. V shed 7 bases and J 1 base; nucleotides not matched to a gene: 7. Written as DNA, the CDR3 is TGTGCCAGCAAGCGGACAGGTCCGGCCAAAAACATTCAGTACTTC. Translating gives CASKRTGPAKNIQYF.

The chain links TRBV24-1 to TRBJ1-1, with unresolved D. V was trimmed by 5 bases and J by 6 bases, leaving 15 bases between them. The CDR3 has 14 amino acids. Germline assignment: CDR1 KGHDR and CDR2 SFDVKD. CDR3 DNA: TGTGCCACCAGTGGAGGACCAACCGAGGCTGAAGCTTTCTTT. Its translation is CATSGGPTEAEAFF.

The chain carries TRBV12-3 or TRBV12-4 and TRBJ2-1; the D is unclear. V was clipped by 5 bases and J by 7 bases, with 6 bases between them. This CDR3 has 11 residues. This CDR3 is CASSGLNEQFF. The CDR3 DNA sequence: TGTGCCAGCAGTGGGCTAAATGAGCAGTTCTTC.

This clonotype turned up a few times. The chain uses TRBV29-1 and TRBJ1-1; 12 nucleotides agree with TRBD1. CDR1 is SQVTM and CDR2 is ANQGSEA in the germline V gene. V dropped 6 bases and J dropped 4; count of bases not matched to a gene: 0. This CDR3 has 12 amino acids. CDR3 DNA sequence: TGCAGCGTGGGACAGGGGGCCACTGAAGCTTTCTTT. Translation: CSVGQGATEAFF.

The V and J genes are TRBV5-1 and TRBJ2-2; TRBD2 is a possible D gene (6 bases). CDR1 is SGHRS, CDR2 YFSETQ, per germline. Trimming pared 4 bases from V and 8 bases from J, leaving 18 bases between. This CDR3 is built from 15 residues. The CDR3 bases are TGCGCCAGCAGCCGCCCCGGAGGGGCCCAGGGGGAGCTGTTTTTT. This translates into CASSRPGGAQGELFF. The variable domain in full, completed from reference TRBV5-1 and TRBJ2-2, reads KAGVTQTPRYLIKTRGQQVTLSCSPISGHRSVSWYQQTPGQGLQFLFEYFSETQRNKGNFPGRFSGRQFSNSRSEMNVSTLELGDSALYLCASSRPGGAQGELFFGEGSRLTVL.

In its sample, this clonotype was seen a few times. V is TRBV28 and J is TRBJ1-5; D gene ambiguous. The CDR3 runs to 13 residues. With 6 bases removed from V and 2 bases from J, the gap between germline ends came to 8 bases. The V gene's germline CDR1 is MDHEN and CDR2 SYDVKM. This CDR3 is CASRLGGNQPQHF. As DNA, the CDR3 is TGTGCCAGCAGATTGGGAGGCAATCAGCCCCAGCATTTT.

This clonotype was found a few times. This chain connects TRBV28 to TRBJ2-1, with TRBD2 matching 10 bases. Trimming at V came to 4 bases and at J to 9 bases, leaving 15 bases not matched to a gene. Germline V CDR1 and CDR2: MDHEN, SYDVKM. The CDR3 sequence is 17 residues long. Written as DNA, the CDR3 is TGTGCCAGCAGTTCGGGCTCGGGACTAGCGACGAGGGTTGAGCAGTTCTTC. Translation: CASSSGSGLATRVEQFF.

The table lists this clonotype with a few counts. This chain uses TRBV4-2 with TRBJ1-6, with D hard to call. The CDR3 runs 14 residues. The V gene lost 4 bases and the J gene lost 0 bases, with 4 bases spanning the gap. Germline V gene sequence: CDR1 LGHNA, CDR2 YNFKEQ. DNA for the CDR3: TGTGCCAGCAGCCCGAGCTCCTATAATTCACCCCTCCACTTT. Residues: CASSPSSYNSPLHF.

The CDR3 loop reads CASSTSQQRGGTLSYGYTF. The CDR3 bases are TGTGCCAGCAGCACCTCCCAACAGCGCGGGGGCACCCTTTCCTATGGCTACACCTTC. This chain connects TRBV7-2 to TRBJ1-2; weak D call: TRBD1 (6 bases). Germline V gives CDR1 SGHTA, CDR2 FQGNSA. Trimming took 5 bases from V and 4 from J, leaving 29 bases between them. This CDR3 has 19 residues.

The rearrangement links TRBV7-2 to TRBJ2-2, with 9 bases matching TRBD1. Germline CDR1 and CDR2: SGHTA and FQGNSA. V lost 5 bases and J lost 1; bases outside the gene matches: 5. This CDR3 contains 16 residues. CDR3 DNA sequence: TGTGCCAGCAGCACAGGACAGGGGCGGAACACCGGGGAGCTGTTTTTT. It translates to CASSTGQGRNTGELFF.

CDR3 protein: CSTGRSSYNEQFF. In nucleotides, the CDR3 is TGCAGCACAGGACGGAGCTCCTACAATGAGCAGTTCTTC. The chain links TRBV29-1 to TRBJ2-1; perhaps TRBD1 as D (5 bases). There are 13 residues in the CDR3. Germline CDR1 SQVTM, CDR2 ANQGSEA. The V end lost 8 bases, the J end lost 0 bases, and 11 bases lay between the germline ends.

The chain has TRBV7-9 and TRBJ1-1; unclear D gene. This CDR3 comprises 13 residues. Germline CDR1 and CDR2: SEHNR and FQNEAQ (reference sequence). V was clipped by 5 bases and J by 0 bases, with 7 bases between them. In DNA, the CDR3 is TGTGCCAGCAGCCTTTTCTTGAACACTGAAGCTTTCTTT. Amino acids: CASSLFLNTEAFF.

The genes are TRBV29-1 and TRBJ2-3, with D unresolved. The CDR3 covers 12 residues. The V and J ends lost 4 bases and 2 bases respectively, with 7 bases between them. Germline CDR1 SQVTM, CDR2 ANQGSEA. The CDR3 here is CSVGGPTDTQYF. Here the CDR3 DNA reads TGCAGCGTTGGCGGCCCCACAGATACGCAGTATTTT.

The V call is TRBV7-2, the J call TRBJ2-1, with 7 bases lining up with TRBD1. Germline V CDR1 and CDR2: SGHTA, FQGNSA. CDR3 size: 14 residues. Germline trimming cut 4 bases from V and 10 bases from J; bases unmatched to any gene: 10. CDR3 region: CASSSIQGRGEQFF. Here the CDR3 DNA reads TGTGCCAGCAGCTCCATACAGGGGCGCGGGGAGCAGTTCTTC.

The V and J genes are TRBV2 and TRBJ1-6, with 8 positions matching TRBD1. The CDR3 covers 14 residues. Germline CDR1 is SNHLY and CDR2 is FYNNEI. The trim removed 8 bases at V and 7 bases at J, leaving 7 bases unmatched. The CDR3 nucleotides read TGTGCCAGCGGAATAGACAGGGGAAATTCACCCCTCCACTTT. This sequence encodes CASGIDRGNSPLHF.

The table lists this clonotype with a few counts. The chain employs TRBV29-1 and TRBJ2-1; 7 positions agree with TRBD2. Germline assignment: CDR1 SQVTM and CDR2 ANQGSEA. The junction had 1 base not matched to a gene; V was cut back by 4 bases and J by 4 bases. The CDR3 has 12 residues. The CDR3 reads CSVGGGYNEQFF. The CDR3 DNA reads TGCAGCGTTGGGGGGGGTTACAATGAGCAGTTCTTC.